This record concerns one T cell receptor (beta chain) sequence. This clone was observed a few times. It has no known antigen specificity. Since the receptor is from a mouse, mouse gene names and germline sequences apply. The read gets to within 4 residues of the CDR3 end, and the germline J gene fills in the rest. From the cysteine up to the phenylalanine, the CDR3 has a length of 16 residues. Shown are 36 bases from within the CDR3, in frame from base 1. Trimming removed 0 bases from V and 1 base from J; the gene matches leave 5 bases unexplained. The germline V gene yields SGHSN for CDR1 and HYEKVE for CDR2. Cells from pooled mouse cutaneous lymph nodes were stained for CD4, CD8alpha, NKG2D, NKG2ACE and other markers and then sorted on a BD Influx. Library creation used the immunoSEQ multiplex PCR assay. RNA was extracted from all samples and reverse transcribed into cDNA as template for TCR sequencing. SuperScript III was used for first-strand cDNA synthesis, primed with a 2:1 mix of oligo-dT and random hexamers. A synthetic immune receptor repertoire was used to assess amplification bias, and residual bias was removed computationally. Sequencing of the libraries was done on Illumina HiSeq with 60 bp reads that cover the CDR3, reading from J toward V. Per the source publication's procedure: After raw reads were preprocessed to remove errors, the CDR3 was defined following IMGT conventions as running from the conserved cysteine to phenylalanine. Clonality was computed as 1 minus the Shannon entropy, with the entropy normalized by log2 of the number of productive unique TCRs. Whether scalp clones were CD4 or CD8 was inferred by matching scalp TCRbeta sequences against CD4 and CD8 repertoires sorted from blood. Entries here come from immuneACCESS through TCRdb and include only in-frame sequences with V and J called. Some clones fail to appear in such tables; in the studies checked, an unresolved V gene covers under half of the shortfall, and the cause of the remainder is unknown. The V and J calls and the clone size are those of that table, but D and trimming were determined from the DNA. This sample includes more than 250,000 clones, and none of them was observed just once. The ten top clones hold about 1.2% of the sample.

This record belongs to a study of CD8+ T cells in alopecia areata (dated by TCRdb to between 2018 and 2020). About the full investigation: Skin from C3H/HeJ donors aged roughly 6-13 months with spontaneous alopecia was grafted onto female C3H/HeJ recipients aged roughly 6-11 weeks. Scalp tissue and sorted CD4+ and CD8+ peripheral blood T cells from patchy and totalis/universalis alopecia areata patients and from healthy controls were covered by human TCRbeta sequencing. High-throughput TCRbeta sequencing was used to examine T cell clonal expansion in alopecia areata in both the C3H/HeJ mouse model and human patients. TCRbeta CDR3 regions were amplified by immunoSEQ multiplex PCR using 35 Vbeta forward and 13 Jbeta reverse primers. Scalp clonality was compared among normal scalp (n=4), patchy alopecia areata scalp (n=8), and alopecia totalis/universalis scalp (n=8). RNA was extracted with the PAXgene miRNA kit for fixed scalp, the miRNeasy kit for PBMCs, and the RNeasy kit for mouse skin.

Overall study outcomes, separate from this receptor: Scalp TCR repertoire analysis is complicated because resident alphabeta T cells in normal human skin are also sequenced, whereas mouse skin is dominated by gammadelta T cells. Higher clonality and more expanded CD8+ clones were observed in lesional scalp than in normal scalp, particularly in alopecia totalis/universalis, a finding suggestive of antigenic drive. TCR sequences shared between patients were less clear than in mice, possibly partly because of HLA diversity in the patient population.

The rearrangement joined TRBV12-1 to TRBJ2-5; TRBD2 matches 8 bases in the middle. The sequence came from a C3H/HeJ mouse with alopecia areata. For this strain, the MHC haplotype is H2-k. The source material was CD4+ T cells sorted from a lymph node. CDR3 bases read: TGTGCCAGCTCTCTCCCACGGGACTGGCACCAAGAC. It specifies CASSLPRDWHQD. The whole CDR3 sequence is CASSLPRDWHQDTQYF.